The rows below give T cell receptor beta chains drawn from one sample of a study of blood T cell repertoires in COVID-19. Sequencing was performed with immunoSEQ multiplex PCR; in TCRdb, only in-frame clones are kept and a portion is missing. The sample holds around 250,000 clones, 80% to 85% seen once. The source material was peripheral blood. The receptor source for this set is a woman in her thirties or forties who had recovered from COVID-19. CDR3s include the opening cysteine and the closing phenylalanine or tryptophan. The D gene is left open where the match is weak. Some rows have no size entry. The others give once, few or many, or a class for an expanded clone.

TRBD1	TRBV29-1	15	.	TRBJ1-1	CSVEAGQGLNTEAFF	TGCAGCGTTGAGGCGGGACAGGGACTGAACACTGAAGCTTTCTTT
.	TRBV9	15	.	TRBJ2-1	CASSVDGDSYNEQFF	TGTGCCAGCAGCGTAGACGGGGACTCCTACAATGAGCAGTTCTTC
.	TRBV19	14	.	TRBJ2-5	CASSKPGFYQTQYF	TGTGCCAGTAGTAAGCCGGGATTCTATCAGACCCAGTACTTC
.	TRBV5-6	14	.	TRBJ1-1	CASSLGELNTEAFF	TGTGCCAGCAGCTTGGGGGAGCTGAACACTGAAGCTTTCTTT
TRBD1	TRBV12-3/TRBV12-4	13	.	TRBJ1-4	CASSGQWNEKLFF	TGTGCCAGCTCGGGACAGTGGAATGAAAAACTGTTTTTT
TRBD1	TRBV2	14	.	TRBJ2-2	CASSDRSGTGELFF	TGTGCCAGCTCGGACAGGAGTGGGACCGGGGAGCTGTTTTTT
.	TRBV7-9	18	.	TRBJ1-6	CASSLVGQGGAYNSPLHF	TGTGCCAGCAGCTTAGTCGGGCAGGGAGGAGCCTATAATTCACCCCTCCACTTT
.	TRBV6-4	13	few	TRBJ2-2	CASSEGATGELFF	TGTGCCAGCAGTGAGGGGGCCACCGGGGAGCTGTTTTTT
.	TRBV27	13	.	TRBJ2-2	CASSFRTTGELFF	TGTGCCAGCAGTTTCAGGACAACCGGGGAGCTGTTTTTT
.	TRBV18	12	.	TRBJ2-7	CASSPADYEQYF	TGTGCCAGCTCACCTGCGGACTACGAGCAGTACTTC
.	TRBV6-5	15	once	TRBJ2-7	CASRGGQGNVNEQYF	TGTGCCAGCAGGGGGGGGCAGGGTAATGTGAACGAGCAGTACTTC
.	TRBV19	13	.	TRBJ1-5	CAGGALRNQPQHF	TGTGCCGGAGGGGCTTTGCGCAATCAGCCCCAGCATTTT
.	TRBV7-9	14	.	TRBJ1-2	CASSHAGRNYGYTF	TGTGCCAGCAGCCACGCGGGACGGAACTATGGCTACACCTTC
TRBD1	TRBV10-3	13	.	TRBJ2-7	CAILRQGSYEQYF	TGTGCCATCCTCCGACAGGGGAGCTACGAGCAGTACTTC
TRBD2	TRBV29-1	13	.	TRBJ2-5	CSVESGVKETQYF	TGCAGCGTTGAAAGCGGGGTCAAAGAGACCCAGTACTTC
.	TRBV12-3/TRBV12-4	13	.	TRBJ2-7	CASSFRARYEQYF	TGTGCCAGCAGTTTCAGGGCACGCTACGAGCAGTACTTC
TRBD1	TRBV6-5	15	.	TRBJ1-1	CASSWGQTMNTEAFF	TGTGCCAGCAGTTGGGGACAGACAATGAACACTGAAGCTTTCTTT
.	TRBV6-4	14	few	TRBJ2-3	CASSDSVSTDTQYF	TGTGCCAGCAGTGACTCTGTAAGCACAGATACGCAGTATTTT
TRBD1	TRBV28	15	many	TRBJ2-1	CASTKDRVADGEQFF	TGTGCCAGCACCAAGGACAGGGTGGCCGATGGTGAGCAGTTCTTC
.	TRBV19	14	.	TRBJ2-7	CASSTQGVSYEQYF	TGTGCCAGTTCAACGCAGGGCGTGAGCTACGAGCAGTACTTC
.	TRBV3-1/TRBV3-2	15	.	TRBJ1-5	CASSQTDGGNQPQHF	TGTGCCAGCAGCCAAACCGATGGAGGCAATCAGCCCCAGCATTTT
.	TRBV6-5	16	.	TRBJ1-2	CASSSPGVPGGYGYTF	TGTGCCAGCAGTTCCCCCGGGGTTCCGGGGGGCTATGGCTACACCTTC
.	TRBV18	15	.	TRBJ1-1	CASSPLQVSNTEAFF	TGTGCCAGCTCACCCCTCCAGGTGTCGAACACTGAAGCTTTCTTT
TRBD2	TRBV28	15	.	TRBJ2-2	CASSPGGGVIGELFF	TGTGCCAGCAGTCCGGGGGGTGGGGTAATCGGGGAGCTGTTTTTT
.	TRBV29-1	15	.	TRBJ1-2	CSVEGGQGGDYGYTF	TGCAGCGTTGAAGGGGGTCAGGGAGGAGACTATGGCTACACCTTC
TRBD1	TRBV11-3	14	.	TRBJ1-1	CASSLTGRITEAFF	TGTGCCAGCAGCTTGACAGGGAGAATTACTGAAGCTTTCTTT
.	TRBV27	15	.	TRBJ1-5	CASSLWGGGNQPQHF	TGTGCCAGCAGTTTATGGGGAGGGGGCAATCAGCCCCAGCATTTT
.	TRBV5-1	14	few	TRBJ1-2	CASSLVPGNYGYTF	TGCGCCAGCAGCTTGGTTCCGGGTAACTATGGCTACACCTTC
.	TRBV12-2	15	once	TRBJ2-7	CASRQGQVDYYEQYF	TGTGCAAGTCGCCAGGGACAGGTAGACTATTACGAGCAGTACTTC
TRBD1	TRBV7-9	13	.	TRBJ1-4	CASSSADRAKLFF	TGTGCCAGCAGCTCCGCCGACAGGGCCAAACTGTTTTTT
TRBD1	TRBV5-1	16	.	TRBJ1-1	CASSLAAGTGVTEAFF	TGCGCCAGCAGCTTGGCCGCCGGGACAGGGGTCACTGAAGCTTTCTTT
TRBD1	TRBV25-1	14	.	TRBJ1-4	CASSVRQGEEKLFF	TGTGCCAGCAGTGTCAGACAGGGAGAGGAAAAACTGTTTTTT
.	TRBV29-1	13	.	TRBJ1-3	CSVEKGAGNTIYF	TGCAGCGTTGAGAAGGGAGCTGGAAACACCATATATTTT
TRBD1	TRBV30	15	once	TRBJ2-7	CAWSVLRDRGYEQYF	TGTGCCTGGAGTGTACTTAGGGACAGGGGATACGAGCAGTACTTC
TRBD2	TRBV7-3	15	.	TRBJ2-1	CASSSGGGGINEQFF	TGTGCCAGCAGCTCCGGTGGCGGGGGGATCAATGAGCAGTTCTTC
TRBD1	TRBV4-2	16	.	TRBJ1-6	CASSKRQGLINSPLHF	TGTGCCAGCAGCAAAAGACAGGGGCTTATTAATTCACCCCTCCACTTT
.	TRBV27	15	.	TRBJ1-4	CASSLVAQDYEKLFF	TGTGCCAGCAGTTTAGTTGCACAAGACTATGAAAAACTGTTTTTT
.	TRBV27	13	.	TRBJ1-1	CASSLNVGTEAFF	TGTGCCAGCAGTTTAAACGTCGGCACTGAAGCTTTCTTT
.	TRBV20-1	12	.	TRBJ1-1	CSASGGWTEAFF	TGCAGTGCTAGTGGGGGCTGGACTGAAGCTTTCTTT
TRBD1	TRBV29-1	14	.	TRBJ2-1	CSVAKTGTYNEQFF	TGCAGCGTGGCCAAGACAGGGACCTACAATGAGCAGTTCTTC
TRBD2	TRBV19	14	few	TRBJ2-1	CASRRTSRNNEQFF	TGTGCCAGTAGACGGACTAGCAGAAACAATGAGCAGTTCTTC
.	TRBV2	13	.	TRBJ1-2	CASTEQGDYGYTF	TGTGCCAGCACCGAACAGGGTGACTATGGCTACACCTTC
TRBD1	TRBV24-1	14	.	TRBJ2-2	CATSGTGYTGELFF	TGTGCCACCAGCGGGACAGGGTACACCGGGGAGCTGTTTTTT
.	TRBV28	13	few	TRBJ2-7	CASKRQATYEQYF	TGTGCCAGCAAGCGGCAGGCCACCTACGAGCAGTACTTC
.	TRBV4-1	11	many	TRBJ1-3	CASSGQTGITF	TGCGCCAGCAGCGGGCAGACGGGGATCACCTTT
TRBD2	TRBV19	15	.	TRBJ2-1	CASSMGASGGAVQFF	TGTGCCAGTAGTATGGGGGCTAGCGGGGGGGCCGTGCAGTTCTTC
.	TRBV7-9	12	.	TRBJ2-1	CASSLVANEQFF	TGTGCCAGCAGCTTAGTAGCGAATGAGCAGTTCTTC
.	TRBV6-5	15	few	TRBJ2-7	CASSHAAPSSYEQYF	TGTGCCAGCTCTCACGCGGCACCAAGCTCCTACGAGCAGTACTTC
.	TRBV18	18	few	TRBJ1-1	CASSEVANGGFKGTEAFF	TGTGCCAGCTCAGAGGTGGCTAACGGGGGATTCAAAGGGACTGAAGCTTTCTTT
.	TRBV3-1/TRBV3-2	11	.	TRBJ2-7	CASSQDRKQYF	TGTGCCAGCAGCCAAGACAGAAAGCAGTACTTC